This T cell receptor beta chain was retrieved from a study of shared clonotypes between healthy human individuals. Study at large: Each donor's CD4 naive and CD4 memory cells filled three plates apiece, CD8 naive two, and CD8 memory one.

Trimming stripped 2 bases from V and 10 bases from J, with 18 bases between. This CDR3 region has 15 residues. CDR1 is MNHEY and CDR2 is SVGAGI in the germline V gene. The assay was immunoSEQ multiplex PCR, and TCRdb's table has in-frame clones only and misses some. The sample carries about 820,000 clones, almost 95% recorded once. A remark on this clone: The antigen is unknown.

Findings and caveats of the study: Genetic and exposure-history diversity was limited by the small donor number. The sharing of 5% to 6.5% of naive CD4 clonotypes was seen across a handful of donors. Memory subsets generally showed smaller estimated richness than naive subsets did.

Only CD45RO-negative cells positively selected for CCR7 counted as naive CD8 cells, so terminally differentiated effector memory CD45RA+ cells were excluded. Sequences were obtained from naive CD8+ T cells sorted from blood. The clonotype was recovered from a man aged 30-40 years in good health. The chain is built from TRBV6-5 and TRBJ2-1, with D possibly matching TRBD2 (6 bases). Written as DNA, the CDR3 is TGTGCCAGCAGTTACGACACCCGGGAGTCAGGGGAGCAGTTCTTC. Its protein is CASSYDTRESGEQFF.